What follows are 20 T cell receptor beta chains derived from one specimen sequenced in a study of cytomegalovirus exposure and HLA in healthy donors. 60 Vbeta and 13 Jbeta primers were used in PCR. The data were produced by immunoSEQ multiplex PCR, yet TCRdb's version contains in-frame clones alone and is incomplete. The sample holds 95,000 to 100,000 clones; roughly four fifths are singletons and the top ten take roughly 19%. The sample consisted of PBMCs. The source is a woman between 55 and 75 years old in good health and CMV-seropositive.

The chain employs TRBV18 and TRBJ1-1; 7 bases agree with TRBD1. V was clipped by 0 bases and J by 5 bases; unmatched bases: 6. Germline CDR1 KGHSH, CDR2 LQKENI. The CDR3 is made up of 15 amino acids. CDR3 loop: CASSPPMRGRTEAFF. DNA of the CDR3: TGTGCCAGCTCACCACCAATGAGGGGGCGAACTGAAGCTTTCTTT.

The J gene is TRBJ2-1, the V gene TRBV19; no definite D call. The V and J ends lost 7 bases and 1 base respectively, with 8 bases between them. This CDR3 is built from 13 residues. Germline V lookup: CDR1 LNHDA, CDR2 SQIVND (reference sequence). The CDR3 loop reads CASTSASYNEQFF. CDR3 sequence (DNA): TGTGCCAGTACAAGCGCGTCCTACAATGAGCAGTTCTTC.

The V call is TRBV19, the J call TRBJ2-7, with a tentative D call TRBD1 (5 bases). Germline CDR1 LNHDA, CDR2 SQIVND (reference sequence). This CDR3 comprises 14 residues. The V end lost 3 bases, the J end lost 3 bases, and 12 bases lay between the germline ends. The CDR3 spells CASSMYRRDYEQYF. CDR3 DNA: TGTGCCAGTAGTATGTATCGCAGGGACTACGAGCAGTACTTC.

This clone was found once. The chain uses TRBV28 and TRBJ2-7, with a possible D match to TRBD1 (5 bases). The CDR3 sequence is 12 residues long. The germline V gene has CDR1 MDHEN and CDR2 SYDVKM. The V end lost 7 bases, the J end lost 1 base, and 8 bases lay between the germline ends. The CDR3 is CASKTGSYEQYF. CDR3 coding DNA: TGTGCCAGCAAAACAGGATCCTACGAGCAGTACTTC.

Comments on this clone: This specimen includes other DNA sequences encoding the same CDR3. CDR3 DNA sequence: TGTGCCAGCAGTGAGGGGGGTTACGAGCAGTACTTC. This gives the protein CASSEGGYEQYF. J is TRBJ2-7 and V is TRBV2; perhaps TRBD2 as D (6 bases). Trimming removed 3 bases at V and 4 bases at J, with 7 bases between. CDR1 SNHLY and CDR2 FYNNEI come from the germline V gene. The CDR3 spans 12 residues.

The chain combines TRBV11-2 with TRBJ2-1, with no clear D. V was clipped by 7 bases and J by 0 bases, with 10 bases between them. The CDR3 consists of 14 residues. CDR1 and CDR2 (germline): SGHAT, FQNNGV. As DNA, the CDR3 is TGTGCCAGCATCCTGTCTCGCTCCTACAATGAGCAGTTCTTC. This gives the protein CASILSRSYNEQFF.

J is TRBJ1-5 and V is TRBV5-6, with D perhaps TRBD1 (6 bases). CDR3 size: 15 residues. V lost 6 bases and J lost 1, with 14 bases in between. Germline CDR1 SGHDT, CDR2 YYEEEE. CDR3 in amino acids: CASNAGGLSNQPQHF. The CDR3 bases are TGTGCCAGCAATGCGGGGGGCTTAAGCAATCAGCCCCAGCATTTT.

This chain connects TRBV5-1 to TRBJ2-7; TRBD2 matches 7 bases. From germline, CDR1 is SGHRS and CDR2 YFSETQ. Trimming at V came to 0 bases and at J to 4 bases, leaving 10 bases not matched to a gene. The CDR3 consists of 16 residues. CDR3 nucleotide sequence: TGCGCCAGCAGCTTGGCCGGAGGACTAGGGTTGTACGAGCAGTACTTC. This encodes CASSLAGGLGLYEQYF.

V gene TRBV4-1 combines with J gene TRBJ2-7; TRBD2 aligns across 7 bases. This CDR3 is 14 amino acids long. J was trimmed by 3 bases and V by 3 bases; bases with no gene match: 5. Germline CDR1 and CDR2: MGHRA and YSYEKL. The CDR3 is CASSQGTNLYEQYF. Here the CDR3 DNA reads TGCGCCAGCAGCCAGGGGACTAACCTCTACGAGCAGTACTTC.

CDR3 in amino acids: CASTILAGITDTQYF. CDR3 sequence (DNA): TGTGCCAGTACCATACTAGCGGGAATCACAGATACGCAGTATTTT. The J gene is TRBJ2-3, the V gene TRBV2; TRBD2 agrees at 10 bases. This CDR3 is built from 15 residues. The germline V gene has CDR1 SNHLY and CDR2 FYNNEI. J was trimmed by 2 bases and V by 9 bases; bases with no gene match: 8.

This chain joins TRBV28 and TRBJ2-3, with TRBD2 matching 9 bases. The CDR3 covers 15 residues. Germline CDR1 and CDR2: MDHEN and SYDVKM. J was trimmed by 3 bases and V by 3 bases; bases with no gene match: 4. The CDR3 region is CASSFESGRTDTQYF. The CDR3 nucleotides read TGTGCCAGCAGTTTCGAGAGCGGGAGGACAGATACGCAGTATTTT.

V usage is TRBV18 and J usage is TRBJ1-1, with D possibly TRBD1 on 5 matching bases. The length of the CDR3 is 15 residues. V lost 0 bases and J lost 5, with 13 bases in between. CDR1 KGHSH and CDR2 LQKENI come from the germline V gene. CDR3 sequence: CASSPPGGSATEAFF. The CDR3 coding sequence is TGTGCCAGCTCACCACCGGGGGGATCAGCGACTGAAGCTTTCTTT.

The genes are TRBV27 and TRBJ2-2; D remains unclear. The CDR3 has 15 amino acids. Between the trimmed V and J ends, which lost 7 bases and 0 bases, there was a span of 12 bases. Germline CDR1 and CDR2: MNHEY and SMNVEV (reference sequence). CDR3 in DNA: TGTGCCAGCAACCCGGGTTCCGCGAACACCGGGGAGCTGTTTTTT. Its translation is CASNPGSANTGELFF.

In this sample, this clone turned up a few times. The chain links TRBV19 to TRBJ1-4, with D possibly being TRBD1 (6 bases). V was trimmed by 9 bases and J by 7 bases, leaving 15 bases between them. The CDR3 length is 13 residues. Germline values: CDR1 LNHDA, CDR2 SQIVND (reference sequence). CDR3 residues: CASRSQGSEKLFF. The CDR3 region has the DNA TGTGCCAGCCGATCACAGGGTAGTGAAAAACTGTTTTTT.

The chain combines TRBV2 with TRBJ2-1, with 12 positions matching TRBD2. The germline CDR1 and CDR2 sequences are SNHLY and FYNNEI. Unmatched junction bases numbered 9, after V lost 11 bases and J lost 7 bases. The CDR3 spans 14 residues. The CDR3 bases are TGTGCCGCCAAGACTAGCGGGAGTGAGAATGAGCAGTTCTTC. It encodes CAAKTSGSENEQFF.

This chain links TRBV28 with TRBJ1-1; no clear D. Deletions cut 2 bases from V and 10 bases from J, with 8 bases between. The CDR3 has 11 amino acids. Per germline, CDR1 MDHEN and CDR2 SYDVKM. CDR3 amino acids: CASSLRHGAFF. For the CDR3, the DNA is TGTGCCAGCAGTTTAAGACATGGAGCTTTCTTT.

The rearrangement uses TRBV9 and TRBJ2-1; D perhaps matches TRBD1 (6 bases). CDR3 length: 15 residues. The V gene's germline CDR1 is SGDLS and CDR2 YYNGEE. V dropped 3 bases and J dropped 4 bases, with 14 bases sitting between them. This CDR3 reads CASSGEDRPYNEQFF. The CDR3 DNA reads as TGTGCCAGCAGCGGAGAAGACAGGCCGTACAATGAGCAGTTCTTC.

The chain employs TRBV7-9 and TRBJ1-1, with D perhaps TRBD1 (5 bases). The CDR3 sequence is 16 residues long. With 5 bases removed from V and 4 bases from J, the gap between germline ends came to 20 bases. Germline V CDR1 and CDR2: SEHNR, FQNEAQ (reference sequence). DNA for the CDR3: TGTGCCAGCAGCCCTTTATACTGGGGCGCGTCCACTGAAGCTTTCTTT. It codes for CASSPLYWGASTEAFF.

This chain joins TRBV19 and TRBJ1-4; 8 nucleotides match TRBD1. The CDR3 covers 16 residues. Germline assignment: CDR1 LNHDA and CDR2 SQIVND (reference sequence). Losses at the gene ends were 6 bases for V and 5 bases for J; bases not matched to a gene: 11. CDR3 loop: CASRPAGQGGNEKLFF. The CDR3 bases are TGTGCCAGTAGACCTGCCGGACAGGGAGGGAATGAAAAACTGTTTTTT.

The chain combines TRBV19 with TRBJ1-5; the match to TRBD1 covers 7 bases. V lost 5 bases to trimming and J lost 9 bases; unmatched junction nucleotides: 16. The CDR3 consists of 16 residues. CDR1 is LNHDA and CDR2 is SQIVND in the germline V gene (reference sequence). The CDR3 loop is CASSFRTGGDQRPQHF. CDR3 coding DNA: TGTGCCAGTAGTTTCCGGACAGGTGGGGATCAGCGGCCCCAGCATTTT.